Listed here are 17 T cell receptor beta chains from one sample, sequenced in a study of response to subunit inactivated influenza vaccine. TCRdb ran MiXCR on the RT-PCR reads and lists one entry per CDR3 protein. The sample has around 520,000 distinct CDR3 sequences, roughly 12% seen once. The source was PBMCs from blood, collected on the day of vaccination. These receptors came from a man between 45 and 60 years old who received an inactivated influenza vaccine.

This clonotype was detected a few times. The rearrangement links TRBV20-1 to TRBJ1-2, with D perhaps TRBD1 (5 bases). V was cut by 3 bases and J by 2 bases, with 10 bases left in between. CDR3 length equals 13 residues. The germline CDR1 and CDR2 sequences are DFQATT and SNEGSKA (reference sequence). CDR3 bases: TGCAGTGCTAGCTCAGGGCGAAACTATGGCTACACCTTC. It is translated as CSASSGRNYGYTF.

The V and J genes are TRBV7-9 and TRBJ1-1, with TRBD1 matching over 9 bases. The germline V gene encodes CDR1 SEHNR and CDR2 FQNEAQ (reference sequence). This CDR3 contains 17 residues. V gave up 1 base and J gave up 5 bases; unmatched junction bases: 11. CDR3 in DNA: TGTGCCAGCAGCTTAGTTCCCCACAAGACAGGGGGGACTGAAGCTTTCTTT. Its translation: CASSLVPHKTGGTEAFF.

CDR3 sequence reads: CASSQDFPGRTYEQYF. CDR3 nucleotides: TGCGCCAGCAGCCAAGACTTCCCGGGACGGACCTACGAGCAGTACTTC. The V and J genes are TRBV4-3 and TRBJ2-7, with D perhaps given as TRBD1 or TRBD2 (5 bases each). V shed 0 bases and J shed 2 bases, with 14 bases lying between them. Germline V gene lookup returns CDR1 LGHNA and CDR2 YSLEER. The CDR3 loop spans 16 amino acids.

Points on this clonotype: A junction end diverges from the germline sequence, so it may reflect a read error. This chain uses TRBV18 with TRBJ2-7, with 9 bases matching TRBD1. CDR1 KGHSH and CDR2 LQKENI come from the germline V gene. The CDR3 spans 14 residues. CDR3 in DNA: TGTGCCAGCTCACCCGGGACAGGGTCCTACGAGGAGTACTTC. It yields the protein CASSPGTGSYEEYF.

The genes are TRBV7-3 and TRBJ2-7; 10 bases match TRBD2. V lost 3 bases and J lost 2; bases outside the gene matches: 16. The CDR3 spans 19 residues. Germline V gene lookup returns CDR1 SGHTA and CDR2 FQGTGA. The CDR3 bases are TGTGCCAGCAGCTTCGGCTTGTGGCTAGCGGGAGCTTCCCCCTACGAGCAGTACTTC. Translated, it gives CASSFGLWLAGASPYEQYF.

The chain joins TRBV5-1 to TRBJ2-1; 12 bases agree with TRBD2. V lost 2 bases and J lost 4; bases outside the gene matches: 4. Looked up from germline, CDR1 is SGHRS and CDR2 is YFSETQ. This CDR3 contains 16 residues. The CDR3 DNA is TGCGCCAGCAGCTTCCCTAGCGGGAGGGATTACAATGAGCAGTTCTTC. It codes for CASSFPSGRDYNEQFF.

This chain links TRBV5-1 with TRBJ2-7; D is possibly TRBD1 or TRBD2 (5 bases each). V lost 7 bases and J 7 bases, leaving 18 bases between the germline ends. In germline, CDR1 is SGHRS, CDR2 YFSETQ. This CDR3 region has 13 residues. Written as DNA, the CDR3 is TGCGCCAGCTCAGGACAACCGTCGGGGGAGCAGTACTTC. Amino acids: CASSGQPSGEQYF.

This clonotype has just a few counts. V is TRBV6-1 and J is TRBJ2-5; 8 bases map to TRBD2. Germline V CDR1 and CDR2: MNHNS, SASEGT. V shed 5 bases and J 5 bases; nucleotides not matched to a gene: 7. CDR3 size: 14 residues. This CDR3 reads CASSKTSGWETQYF. The CDR3 DNA follows: TGTGCCAGCAGTAAAACTAGCGGATGGGAGACCCAGTACTTC.

This chain connects TRBV27 to TRBJ2-2; D is possibly TRBD1 (6 bases). Germline V gene sequence: CDR1 MNHEY, CDR2 SMNVEV (reference sequence). This CDR3 has 15 residues. Trimming shortened V by 3 bases and J by 4 bases, and 12 bases separated the two germline ends. The CDR3 is CASSLLGASTGELFF. CDR3 sequence (DNA): TGTGCCAGCAGTTTGTTGGGGGCGAGCACCGGGGAGCTGTTTTTT.

This clonotype was recorded a few times. The V and J genes are TRBV12-3 or TRBV12-4 and TRBJ1-1, with D unclear. The CDR3 totals 14 residues. Trimming removed 4 bases from V and 1 base from J, with 10 bases in between. As DNA, the CDR3 is TGTGCCAGCAGTTCCCTTTGGGGGAACACTGAAGCTTTCTTT. Amino acid sequence: CASSSLWGNTEAFF.

This clonotype appeared a few times. The genes are TRBV7-6 and TRBJ1-1, with 7 positions matching TRBD1. Trimming took 5 bases from V and 10 from J; bases not matched to a gene: 7. This CDR3 has 12 residues. Germline values: CDR1 SGHVS, CDR2 FNYEAQ. CDR3 region: CASSQTGWRAFF. The CDR3 DNA is TGTGCCAGCAGCCAGACAGGGTGGCGAGCTTTCTTT.

This clonotype was detected a few times. J is TRBJ2-3 and V is TRBV5-1; weak D call: TRBD2 (7 bases). CDR3 length equals 17 residues. V shed 0 bases and J shed 4 bases, with 18 bases lying between them. In germline, CDR1 is SGHRS, CDR2 YFSETQ. The CDR3 DNA sequence: TGCGCCAGCAGCTTGGAAGGAATACAGGGAGGGGCAGATACGCAGTATTTT. Protein product: CASSLEGIQGGADTQYF.

This clonotype was counted ten times or more. The chain couples TRBV4-3 to TRBJ2-7; D is undetermined. Germline values: CDR1 LGHNA, CDR2 YSLEER. V was trimmed by 1 base and J by 0 bases, leaving 22 bases between them. The CDR3 consists of 19 residues. In nucleotides, the CDR3 is TGCGCCAGCAGCCAAGTATTCGCGGTGACCGGTAAGAGCTCCTACGAGCAGTACTTC. This translates into CASSQVFAVTGKSSYEQYF.

This clonotype came up a few times. The genes are TRBV12-3 or TRBV12-4 and TRBJ2-1, with TRBD1 matching over 9 bases. CDR3 size: 15 residues. Unmatched junction bases numbered 3, after V lost 4 bases and J lost 2 bases. Here the CDR3 DNA reads TGTGCCAGCAGTTGGGGGACAGGGACCTACAATGAGCAGTTCTTC. Protein: CASSWGTGTYNEQFF.

J is TRBJ2-2 and V is TRBV10-3; the D is unclear. Deletions cut 0 bases from V and 2 bases from J, with 7 bases between. CDR1 is ENHRY, CDR2 SYGVKD, per germline. The CDR3 sequence is 15 residues long. This CDR3 is CAISESRRNTGELFF. In nucleotides, the CDR3 is TGTGCCATCAGTGAGTCACGGAGAAACACCGGGGAGCTGTTTTTT.

The rearrangement joins TRBV9 to TRBJ2-7; 10 bases are shared with TRBD2. Germline V gene data show CDR1 as SGDLS and CDR2 as YYNGEE. This CDR3 contains 14 residues. Losses at the gene ends were 3 bases for V and 4 bases for J; bases not matched to a gene: 4. The CDR3 sequence is CASSAASGGYEQYF. CDR3 in DNA: TGTGCCAGCAGCGCCGCTAGCGGGGGTTACGAGCAGTACTTC.

Remarks on this clonotype: At one end, the junction sequence differs from germline, possibly due to a read error. The gene calls are TRBV3-1 and TRBJ2-3; no clear D gene. There are 15 residues in the CDR3. Germline-derived CDR1 and CDR2 are LGHDT and YNNKEL (reference sequence). The CDR3 reads CASRQATANGDTQYF. CDR3 bases: TGTGCCAGCCGCCAAGCTACAGCAAACGGAGATACGCAGTATTTT.